A single sample is the source of the 10 T cell receptor beta chains below, sequenced in a study of T-cell memory formation after mild COVID-19. TCRdb reanalysed the 5' RACE reads using MiXCR and keeps one entry per CDR3 protein. This sample has about 350,000 distinct CDR3 sequences; around 27% occur once, and the top ten carry 13%. Sequencing used PBMCs or a T cell subset sorted from them (not recorded which). The receptors come from an adult woman who had mild COVID-19 (a few samples of this study predate the infection). Cell type and time point are not known.

There are many counts of this clonotype. The genes are TRBV3-1 and TRBJ2-7; 9 bases map to TRBD2. Germline V gives CDR1 LGHDT, CDR2 YNNKEL (reference sequence). With 4 bases clipped from V and 4 bases from J, the junction kept 8 bases outside the gene matches. The CDR3 sequence is 15 residues long. The CDR3 here is CASSPVAGETYEQYF. In nucleotides, the CDR3 is TGTGCCAGCAGCCCCGTAGCGGGGGAGACATACGAGCAGTACTTC.

This clonotype has a single count. CDR3 protein: CASSVEDTAYEQYF. The CDR3 DNA is TGTGCCAGCAGCGTGGAGGACACCGCCTACGAGCAGTACTTC. The chain combines TRBV7-6 with TRBJ2-7, with D possibly called TRBD1 or TRBD2 (5 bases each). There are 14 residues in the CDR3. V was trimmed by 5 bases and J by 2 bases, leaving 13 bases between them. Germline V CDR1 and CDR2: SGHVS, FNYEAQ. The variable domain in full, with the rest retrieved from reference TRBV7-6 and TRBJ2-7, is GAGVSQSPRYKVTKRGQDVALRCDPISGHVSLYWYRQALGQGPEFLTYFNYEAQQDKSGLPNDRFSAERPEGSISTLTIQRTEQRDSAMYRCASSVEDTAYEQYFGPGTRLTVT.

The rearrangement joins TRBV7-2 to TRBJ1-4; a weak D match, TRBD1 (5 bases). This CDR3 has 16 amino acids. The ends were cut back, 5 bases at V and 5 bases at J, with 18 bases in the middle. Germline assignment: CDR1 SGHTA and CDR2 FQGNSA. CDR3: CASSPRSGVINEKLFF. The CDR3 coding sequence is TGTGCCAGCAGCCCTAGGTCGGGGGTTATAAATGAAAAACTGTTTTTT.

This clonotype was observed a few times. The chain combines TRBV12-3 or TRBV12-4 with TRBJ1-2; 12 positions match TRBD1. There are 16 residues in the CDR3. The V gene end was trimmed by 0 bases and the J gene end by 8 bases; junction bases not matched to a gene: 7. The CDR3 sequence: CASSLAGTGGVQGYTF. The CDR3 DNA reads as TGTGCCAGCAGTTTAGCCGGGACAGGGGGCGTGCAAGGCTACACCTTC.

This clonotype was seen a handful of times. The chain couples TRBV7-3 to TRBJ2-1; 8 bases match TRBD2. V trimming: 1 base; J trimming: 6 bases; junction bases outside the gene matches: 8. The CDR3 has 16 residues. Germline V gene data show CDR1 as SGHTA and CDR2 as FQGTGA. CDR3 protein: CASSLRGLGLGNEQFF. CDR3 nucleotides: TGTGCCAGCAGCTTAAGGGGACTAGGGTTGGGCAATGAGCAGTTCTTC. Full variable domain (missing parts from reference TRBV7-3 and TRBJ2-1): GAGVSQTPSNKVTEKGKYVELRCDPISGHTALYWYRQSLGQGPEFLIYFQGTGAADDSGLPNDRFFAVRPEGSVSTLKIQRTERGDSAVYLCASSLRGLGLGNEQFFGPGTRLTVL.

This clonotype was seen a handful of times. CDR3 bases: TGTGCCAGCAGCTCCTCTTGGGGGACTAGCTCCTACGAGCAGTACTTC. Its protein product is CASSSSWGTSSYEQYF. The rearrangement joins TRBV7-2 to TRBJ2-7, with 8 bases fitting TRBD2. Losses at the gene ends were 4 bases for V and 0 bases for J; bases not matched to a gene: 8. The CDR3 covers 16 residues. CDR1 SGHTA and CDR2 FQGNSA come from the germline V gene.

This clonotype showed up many times. This chain joins TRBV5-4 and TRBJ2-7, with no clear D. Trimming stripped 0 bases from V and 7 bases from J, with 8 bases between. Germline CDR1 and CDR2: SGHNT and YYREEE (reference sequence). The CDR3 runs to 12 residues. CDR3 amino acids: CASSLGGWEQYF. The CDR3 DNA follows: TGTGCCAGCAGCTTGGGGGGATGGGAGCAGTACTTC.

The chain couples TRBV12-3 or TRBV12-4 to TRBJ2-3; D possibly corresponds to TRBD1 (5 bases). V was clipped by 3 bases and J by 4 bases, with 11 bases between them. This CDR3 contains 14 residues. In DNA, the CDR3 is TGTGCCAGCAGTTTTGGTCAGGGTCCAGATACGCAGTATTTT. This codes for CASSFGQGPDTQYF.

In this sample, this clonotype turned up a few times. The J gene is TRBJ2-2, the V gene TRBV10-3, with a weak D call TRBD1 (5 bases). V was trimmed by 2 bases and J by 0 bases, leaving 10 bases between them. CDR3 size: 16 residues. Germline CDR1 and CDR2: ENHRY and SYGVKD. CDR3 DNA sequence: TGTGCCATCAGTGAGCCGGACATACCGAACACCGGGGAGCTGTTTTTT. It is translated as CAISEPDIPNTGELFF.

The chain joins TRBV7-9 to TRBJ2-7; a possible D gene is TRBD2 (5 bases). CDR1 is SEHNR and CDR2 is FQNEAQ in the germline V gene (reference sequence). The CDR3 is made up of 10 amino acids. Between the trimmed V and J ends, which lost 6 bases and 12 bases, there was a span of 12 bases. CDR3 sequence: CASRPSEGYF. CDR3 nucleotides: TGTGCCAGCAGACCTTCCGAGGGGTACTTC.